Listed below are T cell receptor beta chains from one sample, sequenced in a study of identical twins. TCRdb re-analysed the 5' RACE reads in MiXCR, keeping a single row per CDR3 protein. The data show some 1,600,000 distinct CDR3 sequences, roughly 35% seen once. Input material: cord blood. All receptors derive from a newborn girl in good health. Each CDR3 is given with its conserved first and last residue. The D gene is left open where the match is weak. Where a row states a size, it is once, few, many or the class of an expanded clone; other rows omit it.

TRBV24-1	TRBJ2-5	TRBD2	.	14	CATSAGGNHNEQYF	TGTGCCACCAGTGCGGGAGGGAACCACAATGAGCAGTACTTC
TRBV2	TRBJ1-3	.	few	12	CASSGSGNTIYF	TGTGCCAGCAGCGGCTCTGGAAACACCATATATTTT
TRBV9	TRBJ1-2	TRBD1	.	14	CASSVATGEYGYTF	TGTGCCAGCAGCGTAGCGACAGGGGAGTATGGCTACACCTTC
TRBV10-3	TRBJ2-7	TRBD1	.	14	CAIGDPGQGYEQYF	TGTGCCATCGGGGACCCGGGACAGGGGTACGAGCAGTACTTC
TRBV5-4	TRBJ2-3	.	few	13	CASSAIVGEEQYF	TGTGCCAGCAGCGCTATAGTGGGTGAGGAGCAGTATTTT
TRBV29-1	TRBJ2-7	TRBD1	many	14	CSVRWTGSSYEQYF	TGCAGCGTGCGCTGGACAGGGAGCTCCTACGAGCAGTACTTC
TRBV5-1	TRBJ2-7	TRBD2	.	15	CTSSFRGSGLYEQYF	TGCACCAGCAGCTTCCGCGGGAGTGGCTTATACGAGCAGTACTTC
TRBV10-3	TRBJ2-7	.	many	12	CAISGANYEQYF	TGTGCCATCAGTGGGGCCAACTACGAGCAGTACTTC
TRBV14	TRBJ2-7	.	few	14	CASSRRASYNEQYF	TGTGCCAGCAGCCGACGGGCCTCATACAATGAGCAGTACTTC
TRBV9	TRBJ2-5	.	.	14	CAGSVTPGRETQYF	TGTGCCGGCAGCGTAACTCCAGGGAGGGAGACCCAGTACTTC
TRBV12-3/TRBV12-4	TRBJ2-1	TRBD2	many	15	CASSPTSGSRVEQFF	TGTGCCAGCAGTCCGACTAGCGGGAGTAGAGTTGAGCAGTTCTTC
TRBV20-1	TRBJ2-1	.	.	15	CSARGGRGPYNEQFF	TGCAGTGCTAGGGGAGGAAGGGGCCCCTACAATGAGCAGTTCTTC
TRBV20-1	TRBJ2-7	.	.	15	CSARDTGASSYEQYF	TGCAGTGCTAGAGATACTGGTGCTAGCTCCTACGAGCAGTACTTC
TRBV20-1	TRBJ1-4	.	few	14	CSASQTGRPEKLFF	TGCAGTGCTAGCCAGACAGGACGGCCTGAAAAACTGTTTTTT
TRBV5-8	TRBJ1-5	.	.	15	CASSGRASGNQPQHF	TGTGCCAGCAGCGGAAGAGCCTCAGGTAATCAGCCCCAGCATTTT
TRBV11-2	TRBJ2-5	TRBD2	.	15	CASSSGLASFNEQYF	TGTGCCAGCAGCTCGGGACTAGCGAGTTTCAATGAGCAGTACTTC